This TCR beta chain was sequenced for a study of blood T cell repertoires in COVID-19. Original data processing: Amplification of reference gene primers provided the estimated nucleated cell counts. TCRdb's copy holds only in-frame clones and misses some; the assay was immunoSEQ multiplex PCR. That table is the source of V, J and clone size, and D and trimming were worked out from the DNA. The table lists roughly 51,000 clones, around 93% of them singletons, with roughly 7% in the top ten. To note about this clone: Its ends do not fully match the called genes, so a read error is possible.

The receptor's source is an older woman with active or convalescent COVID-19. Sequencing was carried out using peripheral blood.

The CDR3 sequence is CASSQMDTEAFF. Written as DNA, the CDR3 is TGTGCCAGCAGCCAGATGGACACCGAAGCTTTCTTT. V is TRBV3-1 (or the pseudogene TRBV3-2) and J is TRBJ1-1; possible D gene TRBD1, 5 bases. The CDR3 consists of 12 residues. CDR1 and CDR2 from the germline V gene are LGHDT and YNNKEL (reference sequence).